These T cell receptor beta chains were read from a single sample in a study of blood T cell repertoires in COVID-19. This table comes from immunoSEQ multiplex PCR, and its TCRdb copy is limited to in-frame clones, with some not included. The sample records roughly 350,000 clones, 80% to 90% being singletons. Input material: peripheral blood. These receptors originate from a woman in her twenties or thirties with COVID-19, enrolled during active disease. Each CDR3 is given with its conserved first and last residue. Each record gives: CDR3 length, V gene, D gene, clone size, J gene, CDR3 protein, CDR3 DNA. A D gene is named only where the DNA matches it firmly. Not every row has a clone size; where given, it reads once, few, many or a size class.

11,TRBV30,NA,once,TRBJ2-7,CAWTSLYEQYF,TGTGCCTGGACTTCACTCTACGAGCAGTACTTC
14,TRBV11-3,NA,NA,TRBJ2-1,CASSLYGIYNEQFF,TGTGCCAGCAGCTTGTACGGGATCTACAATGAGCAGTTCTTC
15,TRBV7-9,NA,NA,TRBJ2-3,CASSLSLPDTDTQYF,TGTGCCAGCAGCTTAAGTCTGCCAGACACAGATACGCAGTATTTT
15,TRBV5-1,TRBD2,NA,TRBJ2-1,CASGGGLAGSNEQFF,TGCGCCAGCGGAGGGGGACTAGCGGGATCCAATGAGCAGTTCTTC
13,TRBV3-1/TRBV3-2,NA,NA,TRBJ1-2,CASSHGGTDGYTF,TGTGCCAGCAGCCACGGTGGTACGGATGGCTACACCTTC
15,TRBV6-4,NA,NA,TRBJ2-2,CASSLDFRNTGELFF,TGTGCCAGCAGTTTGGACTTCCGAAACACCGGGGAGCTGTTTTTT
14,TRBV11-1,NA,NA,TRBJ1-2,CASSLGARNYGYTF,TGTGCCAGCAGCTTAGGAGCCAGGAACTATGGCTACACCTTC
14,TRBV5-4,NA,NA,TRBJ2-1,CASSLGGPRGEQFF,TGTGCCAGCAGCTTGGGCGGGCCTAGAGGTGAGCAGTTCTTC
15,TRBV16,TRBD1,NA,TRBJ1-1,CASSPGQGAVTEAFF,TGTGCCAGCAGCCCGGGACAGGGGGCGGTAACTGAAGCTTTCTTT
12,TRBV6-5,TRBD2,NA,TRBJ2-5,CATWRDYETQYF,TGTGCCACCTGGAGGGACTATGAGACCCAGTACTTC
13,TRBV13,NA,NA,TRBJ2-6,CASSSRGANVLTF,TGTGCCAGCAGCTCGAGGGGGGCCAACGTCCTGACTTTC
13,TRBV25-1,TRBD1,NA,TRBJ2-1,CASRGQGVAEQFF,TGTGCCAGCAGGGGGCAGGGGGTCGCCGAGCAGTTCTTC
13,TRBV24-1,NA,NA,TRBJ2-1,CATSARFNDEQFF,TGTGCCACCAGTGCCAGATTTAATGATGAGCAGTTCTTC
17,TRBV4-2,TRBD1,NA,TRBJ1-6,CASSPTRQGFPNSPLHF,TGTGCCAGCAGCCCTACAAGACAGGGTTTCCCTAATTCACCCCTCCACTTT
14,TRBV11-3,NA,NA,TRBJ2-3,CASSLGAPADTQYF,TGTGCCAGCAGCTTAGGGGCGCCGGCAGATACGCAGTATTTT
14,TRBV10-3,NA,once,TRBJ2-3,CAISDSGLTDTQYF,TGTGCCATCAGTGACAGCGGGCTCACAGATACGCAGTATTTT
16,TRBV27,TRBD1,NA,TRBJ2-3,CASSVSGTAYPDTQYF,TGTGCCAGCAGCGTTTCCGGGACAGCTTACCCAGATACGCAGTATTTT
13,TRBV24-1,NA,NA,TRBJ2-1,CATDGGSYNEQFF,TGTGCCACAGATGGAGGCTCCTACAATGAGCAGTTCTTC
14,TRBV18,NA,NA,TRBJ1-1,CASSPPSVNTEAFF,TGTGCCAGCTCACCCCCCAGCGTGAACACTGAAGCTTTCTTT
15,TRBV11-2,TRBD2,NA,TRBJ2-3,CASWGWREFTDTQYF,TGTGCCTCCTGGGGGTGGCGGGAGTTCACAGATACGCAGTATTTT
13,TRBV11-3,TRBD2,NA,TRBJ2-1,CASSLAIAGEQFF,TGTGCCAGCAGCTTAGCTATAGCGGGAGAGCAGTTCTTC
11,TRBV6-5,TRBD2,NA,TRBJ2-3,CASERDHTQYF,TGTGCCAGCGAGCGGGACCATACGCAGTATTTT
14,TRBV6-6,TRBD1,NA,TRBJ1-2,CASSYGDRDYGYTF,TGTGCCAGCAGTTACGGCGACAGGGACTATGGCTACACCTTC
17,TRBV9,TRBD2,NA,TRBJ2-1,CASSRPLGLAGNNEQFF,TGTGCCAGCAGCCGACCTCTGGGACTAGCGGGAAACAATGAGCAGTTCTTC
12,TRBV12-3/TRBV12-4,NA,NA,TRBJ1-3,CASSLIGGTIYF,TGTGCCAGCAGTTTAATCGGAGGCACCATATATTTT
14,TRBV7-9,TRBD2,NA,TRBJ2-3,CASSPSGSTDTQYF,TGTGCCAGCAGCCCTAGCGGTAGCACAGATACGCAGTATTTT
14,TRBV29-1,NA,NA,TRBJ2-1,CSVAGVNSYNEQFF,TGCAGCGTTGCCGGGGTTAACTCCTACAATGAGCAGTTCTTC
15,TRBV5-1,NA,many,TRBJ1-6,CASSLAPGSDSPLHF,TGCGCCAGCAGCTTGGCCCCAGGGTCTGATTCACCCCTCCACTTT
11,TRBV5-5,NA,NA,TRBJ2-1,CASSSYNEQFF,TGTGCCAGCAGCTCGTACAATGAGCAGTTCTTC
16,TRBV5-4,NA,NA,TRBJ2-3,CASSLDPESSTDTQYF,TGTGCCAGCAGCTTGGATCCGGAGTCTAGCACAGATACGCAGTATTTT
15,TRBV4-1,NA,NA,TRBJ1-5,CASSQEGRGDQPQHF,TGCGCCAGCAGCCAAGAGGGCCGGGGGGATCAGCCCCAGCATTTT
15,TRBV7-9,TRBD2,few,TRBJ2-7,CASSALTSGGYEQYF,TGTGCCAGCAGCGCGCTGACTAGCGGGGGGTACGAGCAGTACTTC
12,TRBV28,TRBD1,NA,TRBJ1-1,CASSQQGTEAFF,TGTGCCAGCAGTCAACAGGGGACTGAAGCTTTCTTT
16,TRBV18,NA,NA,TRBJ2-1,CASSQVRPIPYNEQFF,TGTGCCAGCTCACAGGTGAGGCCCATCCCCTACAATGAGCAGTTCTTC
12,TRBV28,NA,NA,TRBJ2-6,CASTSGANVLTF,TGTGCCAGCACCTCCGGGGCCAACGTCCTGACTTTC
15,TRBV5-1,NA,NA,TRBJ2-3,CASSLEGRVTDTQYF,TGCGCCAGCAGCTTGGAGGGCAGGGTTACAGATACGCAGTATTTT
13,TRBV5-4,NA,NA,TRBJ2-4,CASSPLGGYIQYF,TGTGCCAGCAGCCCTCTTGGGGGGTACATTCAGTACTTC
14,TRBV5-1,NA,NA,TRBJ2-1,CASSLELGYNEQFF,TGCGCCAGCAGCTTGGAACTAGGGTACAATGAGCAGTTCTTC
14,TRBV6-5,NA,few,TRBJ1-1,CASRLAHPGAEAFF,TGTGCCAGCAGATTAGCGCACCCCGGGGCTGAAGCTTTCTTT
13,TRBV2,NA,NA,TRBJ1-1,CASSAWQDTEAFF,TGTGCCAGCAGTGCTTGGCAGGACACTGAAGCTTTCTTT
16,TRBV10-2,TRBD1,NA,TRBJ1-1,CASSRRGRGMNTEAFF,TGCGCCAGCAGTCGTAGGGGGCGCGGGATGAACACTGAAGCTTTCTTT
16,TRBV5-6,TRBD2,NA,TRBJ2-7,CASSSPASGSNYEQYF,TGTGCCAGCAGCTCACCGGCTAGCGGGAGTAACTACGAGCAGTACTTC
12,TRBV28,NA,once,TRBJ1-2,CASSFGIGGYTF,TGTGCCAGCAGTTTTGGCATTGGTGGCTACACCTTC
15,TRBV5-1,TRBD2,NA,TRBJ2-1,CASSGGTNPAHEQFF,TGCGCCAGCAGCGGCGGGACTAACCCAGCGCATGAGCAGTTCTTC
17,TRBV19,NA,NA,TRBJ2-7,CASSIGRQLWLIYEQYF,TGTGCCAGTAGTATCGGGCGACAGCTATGGTTGATCTACGAGCAGTACTTC
13,TRBV12-3/TRBV12-4,NA,NA,TRBJ1-2,CASSTTGWGGYTF,TGTGCCAGCAGTACTACAGGGTGGGGTGGCTACACCTTC
13,TRBV28,TRBD1,NA,TRBJ1-2,CASSLTGGEGYTF,TGTGCCAGCAGTTTGACAGGGGGCGAAGGCTACACCTTC
14,TRBV5-4,NA,NA,TRBJ2-5,CASSPMGQGETQYF,TGTGCCAGCAGCCCCATGGGGCAGGGGGAGACCCAGTACTTC
14,TRBV28,TRBD1,NA,TRBJ2-1,CASSPDRVDNEQFF,TGTGCCAGCAGCCCGGACAGGGTGGACAATGAGCAGTTCTTC
13,TRBV7-3,NA,NA,TRBJ1-3,CASTDNVGNTIYF,TGTGCCAGCACCGACAACGTAGGAAACACCATATATTTT
16,TRBV5-1,TRBD2,NA,TRBJ2-7,CASSSPGLAVSYEQYF,TGCGCCAGCAGCAGCCCAGGACTAGCCGTCTCCTACGAGCAGTACTTC
15,TRBV2,TRBD2,NA,TRBJ2-5,CASSPPREFGETQYF,TGTGCCAGCAGCCCACCGCGGGAGTTTGGGGAGACCCAGTACTTC
15,TRBV6-2/TRBV6-3,NA,NA,TRBJ1-4,CASSYSTTGDEKLFF,TGTGCCAGCAGTTACTCGACCACGGGAGATGAAAAACTGTTTTTT
15,TRBV29-1,NA,NA,TRBJ1-5,CSVEVGGVGNQPQHF,TGCAGCGTTGAAGTGGGGGGAGTGGGCAATCAGCCCCAGCATTTT
16,TRBV11-1,NA,NA,TRBJ2-7,CASSFDPRILSYEQYF,TGTGCCAGCAGCTTTGACCCTAGGATCCTCTCCTACGAGCAGTACTTC
16,TRBV11-2,TRBD2,NA,TRBJ2-3,CASSSFGREETDTQYF,TGTGCCAGCAGCTCCTTCGGTCGGGAGGAAACAGATACGCAGTATTTT